This T cell receptor beta chain was recorded in a study of memory CD8 T cells in hepatitis C reinfection (dated by TCRdb to the late 2010s). Regarding the complete study: Of the five donors, three spontaneously resolved two consecutive HCV infections, and two cleared a primary infection but developed chronic infection after reinfection. The peak reinfection time point was selected on the basis of previously published longitudinal tetramer+ CD8 T cell frequency data. An HCV reinfection was defined as a positive HCV RNA test that came after two negative tests taken at least 60 days apart. In the reinfection study, participants who had resolved a prior HCV infection were followed every 3 months. Several reinfection cases with stored pre-reinfection samples were identified between the late 2000s and the early 2010s. The TCR beta repertoire of virus-specific CD8 T cells was tracked longitudinally in five or six donors across an HCV reinfection episode. Peak reinfection samples were obtained 3 to 8 weeks after detection of reinfection.

Libraries were prepared through the immunoSEQ multiplex PCR assay. Genomic DNA was extracted from sorted cells, and the TCR beta V, D and J regions were sequenced by Adaptive Biotechnologies' automated high-throughput method. A two-step, bias-controlled multiplex PCR was used to amplify CDR3 regions. Amplified TCR beta libraries were sequenced on an Illumina instrument. The original methods were these. Demultiplexed reads were processed to reduce amplification and sequencing bias, and the IMGT database was used to assign CDR3 sequences to gene families. Repertoire data were analyzed with ImmunoSEQ software version 2.0. Out-of-frame sequences and sequences containing stop codons in the CDR3 were removed from the clonotype lists. Clonotypes with a frequency below 0.01% were excluded because such low-frequency clonotypes corresponded to less than one cell. Richness was calculated by dividing observed richness by the number of input cells, and evenness was calculated by dividing Shannon entropy by the log of observed richness. Simpson diversity and Morisita-Horn overlap indices were used to quantify repertoire diversity and similarity between time points. Clonotypes were grouped as dominant (>1%), sub-dominant (0.5-0.99%), low abundance (0.1-0.49%) or lowest abundance (<0.1%). The germline index was obtained by subtracting total nucleotide additions from total CDR3 length and then dividing the result by total CDR3 length. In its TCRdb copy, this immuneACCESS table keeps in-frame sequences only and misses some clones. Where compared with another copy, unresolved V genes explain less than half of these, and the others have no known cause. That table furnishes V, J and clone size, whereas the DNA furnished D and trimming. Present in this sample are about 47,000 clones, around 87% of which were seen just once. Of the sample, around 1.2% is held by the ten largest clones.

CDR1 and CDR2 are drawn from the germline V gene (reference sequence): SGHKS, YYEKEE. Counted from cysteine to phenylalanine, this CDR3 has 17 amino acids. The entry retains the CDR3 DNA only, 51 bases that are in frame from base 1. For this chain, trimming is 4 bases at the V end and 7 bases at the J end, and the number of junction bases without a gene match is 10. The time point label here, explained by the study, means: peak reinfection, 3 to 8 weeks after reinfection detection. Sorted cells were sequenced directly ex vivo, without in vitro expansion prior to TCR sequencing. The donors were people who inject drugs and were enrolled in the Montreal Acute Hepatitis C Cohort Study (HEPCO) in Canada. Total naive CD8 T cells, sorted as viable CD3+ CD8+ CD45RO-, came from a couple of donors at all three reinfection time points as controls. Before sorting, cryopreserved peripheral blood mononuclear cells were thawed and used as the source for purifying CD8 T cells. The MACS CD8+ T cell Isolation Kit was used to enrich CD8 T cells through negative selection. Cell sorting was done on a BD FACSAria II sorter with FACSDiva software, and data were analyzed with FlowJo.

On this clone itself: Its antigen target is currently unknown. Base-call qualities are not available, and no considerably larger clone is one nucleotide away.

General study outcomes and caveats: Because the study included only a handful of donors, definitive conclusions about public clonotypes linked to secondary clearance could not be reached.

The source is a man aged 18 to 30 with hepatitis C virus infection. The rearranged chain carries TRBV5-5 and TRBJ2-2; 13 nucleotides in the junction match TRBD2. Specimen: naive CD8+ T cells sorted from blood. The cell subset or site label corresponds to: total naive CD8+CD45RO- T cells. DNA sequence: TGTGCCAGCAGCCCGGGGACTAGCGGGACAACGGACGGGGAGCTGTTTTTT. This codes for CASSPGTSGTTDGELFF.